The 16 T cell receptor beta chains below were found in one sample sequenced in a study of neoadjuvant anti-PD-1 for oral cavity cancer. This table comes from immunoSEQ multiplex PCR, and its TCRdb copy is limited to in-frame clones, with some not included. The table has over 11,000 clones, 71% seen once. The starting material was PBMCs, obtained before nivolumab (anti-PD-1) treatment. The receptors here all came from a person between 40 and 85 years old with oral cavity squamous cell carcinoma.

This sequence joins TRBV11-2 and TRBJ2-3, with 12 bases lining up with TRBD1. This CDR3 has 18 amino acids. The V segment lost 5 bases and the J segment 7 bases; nucleotides outside the gene matches: 16. Germline CDR1 reads SGHAT; CDR2 reads FQNNGV. CDR3 coding DNA: TGTGCCAGCAGCCCAATCCAGCGGGACAGGGGGCGATCATATACGCAGTATTTT. This codes for CASSPIQRDRGRSYTQYF.

This clone came up a few times. This sequence joins TRBV28 and TRBJ1-4; D gene uncertain. Germline-derived CDR1 and CDR2 are MDHEN and SYDVKM. The length of the CDR3 is 13 residues. The ends were cut back, 7 bases at V and 6 bases at J, with 12 bases in the middle. The CDR3 DNA is TGTGCCAGCAAAGGAAGGATATATGAAAAACTGTTTTTT. This translates into CASKGRIYEKLFF.

This clone came up once. The rearrangement uses TRBV7-2 and TRBJ2-7, with TRBD1 matching 9 bases. CDR3 length equals 14 residues. V lost 5 bases and J lost 6; bases outside the gene matches: 8. Per germline, CDR1 SGHTA and CDR2 FQGNSA. CDR3 DNA sequence: TGTGCCAGCAGCCGAGAAAGGACAGGGGCCGAGCAGTACTTC. Amino acid sequence: CASSRERTGAEQYF.

This clone was found a few times. CDR3 sequence (DNA): TGTGCCAGCAGCTTAAGCGGGGAATTATGGTATGGCTACACCTTC. It yields the protein CASSLSGELWYGYTF. The V and J genes are TRBV11-2 and TRBJ1-2, with D uncertain. V lost 2 bases to trimming and J lost 5 bases, with 15 bases between them. CDR1 is SGHAT and CDR2 is FQNNGV in the germline V gene. The CDR3 has 15 residues.

The chain is built from TRBV27 and TRBJ1-4; D is possibly TRBD1 (5 bases). Trimming took off 6 bases at V and 3 bases at J, with 23 bases between the two ends. The CDR3 is made up of 18 amino acids. Germline CDR1 and CDR2: MNHEY and SMNVEV (reference sequence). CDR3 sequence: CASSRRPNSGMANEKLFF. In nucleotides, the CDR3 is TGTGCCAGCAGCCGCAGACCAAACTCAGGGATGGCTAATGAAAAACTGTTTTTT.

This clone was observed a handful of times. The rearrangement joins TRBV7-2 to TRBJ2-1; D is uncertain. The CDR3 consists of 12 residues. Trimming shortened V by 3 bases and J by 9 bases, and 9 bases separated the two germline ends. Per germline, CDR1 SGHTA and CDR2 FQGNSA. This chain's CDR3 is CASSFVKGEQFF. In nucleotides, the CDR3 is TGTGCCAGCAGCTTTGTCAAGGGTGAGCAGTTCTTC.

This clone was detected only a few times. The chain links TRBV4-1 to TRBJ1-4, with 9 nucleotides matching TRBD1. Trimming removed 0 bases from V and 10 bases from J; junction bases left unmatched: 15. The CDR3 is 18 residues long. CDR1 is MGHRA and CDR2 is YSYEKL in the germline V gene. CDR3: CASSQEHRGRQRRGKLFF. CDR3 bases: TGCGCCAGCAGCCAAGAGCACAGGGGGCGTCAGAGGAGGGGAAAACTGTTTTTT.

CDR3 amino acids: CASSRGVNNEAFF. CDR3 coding DNA: TGCGCCAGCAGTAGAGGGGTTAATAATGAAGCTTTCTTT. J is TRBJ1-1 and V is TRBV5-1, with D possibly being TRBD1 (5 bases). V lost 5 bases and J 7 bases, leaving 15 bases between the germline ends. This CDR3 has 13 amino acids. Germline V gene data show CDR1 as SGHRS and CDR2 as YFSETQ.

This clone turned up a few times. V usage is TRBV27 and J usage is TRBJ1-2, with TRBD1 matching over 9 bases. This CDR3 is built from 19 residues. Unmatched junction bases numbered 14, after V lost 0 bases and J lost 3 bases. CDR1 and CDR2 (germline): MNHEY, SMNVEV (reference sequence). CDR3 loop: CASSLSWGTGGNVDYGYTF. The CDR3 DNA sequence: TGTGCCAGCAGTTTATCCTGGGGTACAGGGGGCAATGTCGACTATGGCTACACCTTC.

The chain recombines TRBV6-1 with TRBJ1-5; D ambiguous. The CDR3 is 15 residues long. Trimming left V 2 bases short and J 2 bases short, with 10 bases between. Germline CDR1 MNHNS, CDR2 SASEGT. DNA of the CDR3: TGTGCCAGCAGTGAACGGGGTAGGGGCAATCAGCCCCAGCATTTT. It is translated as CASSERGRGNQPQHF.

The V gene is TRBV6-4, the J gene TRBJ1-1; D is perhaps TRBD1 (5 bases). Germline CDR1 and CDR2: MRHNA and SNTAGT. Deletions cut 5 bases from V and 1 base from J, with 8 bases between. CDR3 length: 13 residues. CDR3 DNA sequence: TGTGCCAGCAGTTTGACAGAGAACACTGAAGCTTTCTTT. It specifies CASSLTENTEAFF.

This sequence joins TRBV5-8 and TRBJ2-7, with D perhaps matching TRBD2 (6 bases). This CDR3 comprises 14 residues. V was clipped by 3 bases and J by 2 bases, with 12 bases between them. Germline CDR1 reads SGHTS; CDR2 reads YDEGEE. The chain's CDR3 is CASSWLATTYEQYF. CDR3 in DNA: TGTGCCAGCAGCTGGCTAGCGACAACCTACGAGCAGTACTTC.

The chain joins TRBV7-9 to TRBJ2-3, with 8 positions matching TRBD2. Trimming removed 11 bases from V and 5 bases from J; junction bases left unmatched: 21. In germline, CDR1 is SEHNR, CDR2 FQNEAQ (reference sequence). The CDR3 is 17 amino acids. The chain's CDR3 is CAGSSAGAIIPVDTQYF. The CDR3 DNA reads as TGTGCCGGTTCGTCAGCGGGGGCGATCATACCGGTAGATACGCAGTATTTT.

This clone has more than one count but fewer than ten. V is TRBV28 and J is TRBJ2-1, with 7 bases lining up with TRBD1. In germline, CDR1 is MDHEN, CDR2 SYDVKM. Germline trimming cut 6 bases from V and 4 bases from J; bases unmatched to any gene: 6. The CDR3 has 14 residues. CDR3 loop: CASSPGQLYNEQFF. CDR3 DNA: TGTGCCAGCAGCCCGGGACAGTTATACAATGAGCAGTTCTTC.

This clone was seen only a few times. The chain uses TRBV7-2 and TRBJ1-3; TRBD1 might be the D (5 bases). The germline gives CDR1 SGHTA, CDR2 FQGNSA. The CDR3 has 13 residues. The germline V and J ends were trimmed by 5 bases and 7 bases, with 12 bases remaining between them. The CDR3 loop is CASSTQRGNTIYF. The CDR3, as DNA: TGTGCCAGCAGCACTCAGCGGGGGAACACCATATATTTT.

The chain carries TRBV4-1 and TRBJ1-1, with D uncertain. This CDR3 has 14 residues. The germline V gene has CDR1 MGHRA and CDR2 YSYEKL. V was trimmed by 8 bases and J by 1 base, leaving 14 bases between them. For the CDR3, the DNA is TGCGCCAGCTCCCCGGGTGAATGGAACACTGAAGCTTTCTTT. Translating it yields CASSPGEWNTEAFF.